The 27 T cell receptor beta chains below were found in one sample sequenced in a study of human thymus T cells. The assay was immunoSEQ multiplex PCR, and TCRdb's table has in-frame clones only and misses some. Of over 35,000 clones in the sample, around 94% were seen once. Sequenced: blood. The receptor set was obtained from a boy in the first two years of life with a congenital heart defect but otherwise immunologically healthy.

The CDR3 DNA is TGCGCCAGCAGCTTTCTAGAGCGGGGGAGCTCCTACGAGCAGTACTTC. Its translation is CASSFLERGSSYEQYF. The gene calls are TRBV5-1 and TRBJ2-7; TRBD2 agrees at 8 bases. CDR1 and CDR2 (germline): SGHRS, YFSETQ. J lost 0 bases, V lost 2 bases, and 7 bases had no gene match. This CDR3 contains 16 residues.

This chain connects TRBV9 to TRBJ2-1; D gene ambiguous. Trimming pared 0 bases from V and 2 bases from J, leaving 12 bases between. CDR1 is SGDLS and CDR2 is YYNGEE in the germline V gene. The CDR3 contains 16 residues. Here the CDR3 reads CASSVVGGSTYNEQFF. DNA for the CDR3: TGTGCCAGCAGCGTAGTAGGTGGGTCCACCTACAATGAGCAGTTCTTC. Using reference TRBV9 and TRBJ2-1 for the parts outside the CDR3, the full variable domain is DSGVTQTPKHLITATGQRVTLRCSPRSGDLSVYWYQQSLDQGLQFLIQYYNGEERAKGNILERFSAQQFPDLHSELNLSSLELGDSALYFCASSVVGGSTYNEQFFGPGTRLTVL.

V is TRBV5-1 and J is TRBJ2-3; D possibly corresponds to TRBD1 (6 bases). CDR1 and CDR2 (germline): SGHRS, YFSETQ. V gave up 7 bases and J gave up 5 bases, with 14 bases separating them. The CDR3 is 13 amino acids. The CDR3 DNA follows: TGCGCCAGCTCGTCTGGGGGCGGAGATACGCAGTATTTT. It yields the protein CASSSGGGDTQYF.

The gene calls are TRBV9 and TRBJ1-2; D gene unclear. Germline CDR1 and CDR2: SGDLS and YYNGEE. The CDR3 extends over 13 amino acids. V gave up 0 bases and J gave up 4 bases, with 7 bases separating them. The CDR3 spells CASSVAATYGYTF. The CDR3, as DNA: TGTGCCAGCAGCGTAGCAGCTACCTATGGCTACACCTTC.

The chain couples TRBV4-3 to TRBJ2-1; D possibly corresponds to TRBD1 (6 bases). Trimming pared 1 base from V and 5 bases from J, leaving 6 bases between. The CDR3 covers 13 residues. The V gene's germline CDR1 is LGHNA and CDR2 YSLEER. CDR3 in DNA: TGCGCCAGCAGCCAAGGACAGGACAATGAGCAGTTCTTC. Protein product: CASSQGQDNEQFF.

The V and J genes are TRBV27 and TRBJ1-3, with D possibly TRBD1 on 5 matching bases. The CDR3 runs to 16 residues. Trimming left V 5 bases short and J 0 bases short, with 14 bases between. Germline values: CDR1 MNHEY, CDR2 SMNVEV (reference sequence). The CDR3 region is CASSPRGVGSGNTIYF. The CDR3 DNA reads TGTGCCAGCAGTCCTCGGGGGGTCGGCTCTGGAAACACCATATATTTT.

The rearrangement uses TRBV28 and TRBJ1-4, with D perhaps matching TRBD1 (5 bases). The CDR3 extends over 13 amino acids. Trimming pared 9 bases from V and 8 bases from J, leaving 16 bases between. Germline loops: CDR1 MDHEN, CDR2 SYDVKM. CDR3 sequence: CASGDGAGEKLFF. In nucleotides, the CDR3 is TGTGCCAGTGGGGATGGGGCGGGAGAAAAACTGTTTTTT.

The chain couples TRBV28 to TRBJ1-5; D gene ambiguous. The CDR3 covers 12 residues. Deletions cut 6 bases from V and 1 base from J, with 4 bases between. The germline gives CDR1 MDHEN, CDR2 SYDVKM. The CDR3 spells CASRRSNQPQHF. CDR3 nucleotides: TGTGCCAGCAGGAGGAGCAATCAGCCCCAGCATTTT.

The CDR3 coding sequence is TGCGCCAGAGCGGGGCTCAACACCGGGGAGCTGTTTTTT. Translation gives CARAGLNTGELFF. This rearrangement joins TRBV10-2 to TRBJ2-2, with 7 bases matching TRBD2. CDR3 length: 13 residues. With 9 bases clipped from V and 2 bases from J, the junction kept 3 bases outside the gene matches. Germline-derived CDR1 and CDR2 are WSHSY and SAAADI.

This clone appeared a few times. The CDR3 does not end in the conserved phenylalanine or tryptophan, so this is likely a read error. The DNA is omitted, as the CDR3 cannot be located on it reliably, and the CDR3 follows TCRdb's listing. The chain recombines TRBV6-4 with TRBJ1-1; the D call of TRBD1 is as the table states it, not checked on the DNA. The germline gives CDR1 MRHNA, CDR2 SNTAGT. Ends included, the CDR3 has 9 residues. CDR3: CASSDSGQG.

The chain has TRBV5-4 and TRBJ1-2; D not certain. This CDR3 is built from 14 residues. V gave up 0 bases and J gave up 0 bases, with 6 bases separating them. Per germline, CDR1 SGHNT and CDR2 YYREEE (reference sequence). The CDR3 region has the DNA TGTGCCAGCAGCTTGGACCGAGCTAACTATGGCTACACCTTC. As protein: CASSLDRANYGYTF.

This clone was detected once. The J gene is TRBJ1-2, the V gene TRBV14, with 7 bases fitting TRBD1. Germline V gene lookup returns CDR1 SGHDN and CDR2 FVKESK. The V segment lost 2 bases and the J segment 2 bases; nucleotides outside the gene matches: 5. This CDR3 is built from 15 residues. The CDR3 region is CASSQFKGANYGYTF. CDR3 sequence (DNA): TGTGCCAGCAGCCAATTCAAGGGGGCAAACTATGGCTACACCTTC.

V and J are TRBV5-5 and TRBJ1-6; no clear D gene. Germline lookup yields CDR1 SGHKS and CDR2 YYEKEE (reference sequence). The CDR3 totals 16 residues. The germline V and J ends were trimmed by 1 base and 3 bases, with 11 bases remaining between them. The CDR3 coding sequence is TGTGCCAGCAGCTTGACCGCTCACCTCTATAATTCACCCCTCCACTTT. It specifies CASSLTAHLYNSPLHF.

V gene TRBV12-5 combines with J gene TRBJ1-5; D is undetermined. The ends were cut back, 4 bases at V and 3 bases at J, with 1 base in the middle. This CDR3 spans 11 amino acids. The germline CDR1 and CDR2 sequences are LGHNT and FRNRAP. CDR3 loop: CASGSNQPQHF. The CDR3 nucleotides are TGTGCTAGTGGTTCCAATCAGCCCCAGCATTTT.

The chain joins TRBV6-5 to TRBJ1-5; D unclear. There are 11 residues in the CDR3. V was pared by 11 bases and J by 0 bases, with 5 bases between. Germline CDR1 is MNHEY and CDR2 is SVGAGI. The CDR3 here is CAGNSNQPQHF. The DNA of the CDR3 is TGTGCCGGAAATAGCAATCAGCCCCAGCATTTT.

V gene TRBV19 combines with J gene TRBJ1-6; D possibly corresponds to TRBD1 (6 bases). Germline CDR1 is LNHDA and CDR2 is SQIVND (reference sequence). Between the trimmed V and J ends, which lost 5 bases and 9 bases, there was a span of 23 bases. This CDR3 has 17 amino acids. CDR3 amino acids: CASSAYRDWGPFSPLHF. The CDR3 region has the DNA TGTGCCAGTAGTGCGTACAGGGACTGGGGTCCATTTTCACCCCTCCACTTT.

The chain has TRBV18 and TRBJ2-7, with TRBD1 identical over 7 bases. The CDR3 contains 15 residues. The V gene end was trimmed by 2 bases and the J gene end by 1 base; junction bases not matched to a gene: 5. CDR1 and CDR2 (germline): KGHSH, LQKENI. The DNA for the CDR3 is TGTGCCAGCTCACCAAGGGGGCAGGGGTCCTACGAGCAGTACTTC. This translates into CASSPRGQGSYEQYF.

This chain uses TRBV7-9 with TRBJ2-7; D ambiguous. The germline V gene has CDR1 SEHNR and CDR2 FQNEAQ (reference sequence). Deletions cut 5 bases from V and 4 bases from J, with 3 bases between. The CDR3 spans 10 residues. CDR3 nucleotides: TGTGCCAGCAGCGGTTACGAGCAGTACTTC. This encodes CASSGYEQYF.

This clone is a singleton in its sample. J is TRBJ1-1 and V is TRBV2, with no clear D. The germline CDR1 and CDR2 sequences are SNHLY and FYNNEI. The CDR3 sequence is 12 residues long. V was trimmed by 4 bases and J by 0 bases, leaving 3 bases between them. CDR3 protein: CASSAMNTEAFF. The CDR3 DNA reads TGTGCCAGCAGTGCCATGAACACTGAAGCTTTCTTT.

The chain couples TRBV28 to TRBJ1-2, with unresolved D. CDR3 length: 14 residues. From germline, CDR1 is MDHEN and CDR2 SYDVKM. Trimming took off 4 bases at V and 4 bases at J, with 13 bases between the two ends. The chain's CDR3 is CASSSPGLSYGYTF. CDR3 coding DNA: TGTGCCAGCAGTTCCCCCGGGCTGTCCTATGGCTACACCTTC.

This clone was seen once. The rearrangement uses TRBV7-9 and TRBJ1-6, with 9 bases lining up with TRBD1. The CDR3 is 14 amino acids. Trimming took 3 bases from V and 7 from J; bases not matched to a gene: 1. Germline V gives CDR1 SEHNR, CDR2 FQNEAQ (reference sequence). DNA of the CDR3: TGTGCCAGCAGCTTTACAGGGGGCAATTCACCCCTCCACTTT. Its translation is CASSFTGGNSPLHF.

The gene calls are TRBV18 and TRBJ1-2; TRBD1 might be the D (5 bases). The CDR3 totals 15 residues. The ends were cut back, 2 bases at V and 4 bases at J, with 14 bases in the middle. Germline lookup yields CDR1 KGHSH and CDR2 LQKENI. This CDR3 reads CASSPGGLARYGYTF. CDR3 sequence (DNA): TGTGCCAGCTCACCAGGGGGGTTGGCACGCTATGGCTACACCTTC. Supplemented by reference TRBV18 and TRBJ1-2, the full variable domain reads NAGVMQNPRHLVRRRGQEARLRCSPMKGHSHVYWYRQLPEEGLKFMVYLQKENIIDESGMPKERFSAEFPKEGPSILRIQQVVRGDSAAYFCASSPGGLARYGYTFGSGTRLTVV.

The gene calls are TRBV5-3 and TRBJ1-3; D remains unclear. TRBV5-3 is an ORF, with its function uncertain. The CDR3 covers 14 residues. The V end lost 5 bases, the J end lost 4 bases, and 13 bases lay between the germline ends. The CDR3 bases are TGTGCCAGAAGGACAAAATTTCCCGGAAACACCATATATTTT. It yields the protein CARRTKFPGNTIYF.

This chain joins TRBV4-2 and TRBJ2-5; possible D gene TRBD1, 6 bases. Deletions cut 0 bases from V and 5 bases from J, with 7 bases between. This CDR3 is 13 amino acids long. Germline assignment: CDR1 LGHNA and CDR2 YNFKEQ. CDR3 coding DNA: TGTGCCAGCAGCCAAGAGGGGGCCGAGACCCAGTACTTC. Translating gives CASSQEGAETQYF.

V gene TRBV30 combines with J gene TRBJ1-2; no firm D call. The CDR3 runs 11 residues. The V end was cut by 0 bases, the J end by 8 bases, with 7 bases between. CDR1 and CDR2 (germline): GTSNPN, SVGIG (reference sequence). In nucleotides, the CDR3 is TGTGCCTGGAGTGTAGCTGGCGGCTACACCTTC. Translation: CAWSVAGGYTF. The full variable domain, in which reference TRBV30 and TRBJ1-2 provide the parts outside the CDR3, is SQTIHQWPATLVQPVGSPLSLECTVEGTSNPNLYWYRQAAGRGLQLLFYSVGIGQISSEVPQNLSASRPQDRQFILSSKKLLLSDSGFYLCAWSVAGGYTFGSGTRLTVV.

This chain connects TRBV28 to TRBJ2-1; TRBD2 agrees at 7 bases. Trimming removed 6 bases from V and 0 bases from J; junction bases left unmatched: 8. This CDR3 has 16 residues. CDR1 and CDR2 (germline): MDHEN, SYDVKM. CDR3 bases: TGTGCCAGCAGCCCCAGCGGGGCATCCTCCTACAATGAGCAGTTCTTC. Encoded protein: CASSPSGASSYNEQFF.

The rearrangement links TRBV7-6 to TRBJ2-7; D not resolved. This CDR3 is 14 amino acids long. The germline CDR1 and CDR2 sequences are SGHVS and FNYEAQ. V was clipped by 5 bases and J by 3 bases, with 14 bases between them. The CDR3 bases are TGTGCCAGCAGCCCCGGATCGGATTACTACGAGCAGTACTTC. Protein sequence: CASSPGSDYYEQYF.